Listed below are T cell receptor beta chains from one sample, sequenced in a study of blood T cells in healthy people across ages. Each CDR3 protein gets one entry after TCRdb re-called the 5' RACE reads with MiXCR. This table has 650,000 to 700,000 distinct CDR3 sequences, roughly 30% appearing once. The sample was blood. The receptors stem from a woman of 80 years or more in good health. The CDR3 runs from the conserved cysteine through the conserved F or W. A D gene is named only where the DNA matches it firmly. Some rows have no size entry. The others give once, few or many, or a class for an expanded clone.

D gene	clone size	V gene	J gene	CDR3 protein	CDR3 DNA
TRBD2	many	TRBV5-1	TRBJ2-7	CASSWGLAGGSSYEQYF	TGCGCCAGCAGCTGGGGACTAGCGGGGGGCTCCTCCTACGAGCAGTACTTC
-	few	TRBV7-3	TRBJ1-1	CASSPAGGPEAFF	TGTGCCAGCAGCCCAGCAGGTGGCCCTGAAGCTTTCTTT
TRBD2	-	TRBV5-1	TRBJ2-1	CASSLVASGGHNEQFF	TGCGCCAGCAGCTTGGTGGCTAGCGGGGGGCACAATGAGCAGTTCTTC
TRBD1	many	TRBV6-1	TRBJ1-2	CASYRTGGLGYGYTF	TGTGCCAGCTACAGGACAGGGGGCCTTGGGTATGGCTACACCTTC
-	-	TRBV20-1	TRBJ2-4	CSARDIGRENIQYF	TGCAGTGCTAGAGATATAGGGCGCGAAAACATTCAGTACTTC
-	few	TRBV2	TRBJ1-2	CASRTGGLNYGYTF	TGTGCCAGCAGGACGGGAGGGTTGAACTATGGCTACACCTTC
-	-	TRBV9	TRBJ1-5	CASSVGRSMGPQHF	TGTGCCAGCAGCGTAGGCAGGTCTATGGGGCCCCAGCATTTT
TRBD2	many	TRBV2	TRBJ2-5	CASRGAGFQETQYF	TGTGCCAGCCGGGGAGCGGGGTTCCAAGAGACCCAGTACTTC
-	many	TRBV7-9	TRBJ2-7	CASSPDPRGYEQYF	TGTGCCAGCAGCCCTGACCCAAGAGGCTACGAGCAGTACTTC
-	many	TRBV30	TRBJ2-7	CAWSTRDGRFYEQYF	TGTGCCTGGAGTACGAGGGATGGCCGTTTCTACGAGCAGTACTTC
TRBD1	many	TRBV5-1	TRBJ2-1	CASSPGTGFVSEQFF	TGCGCCAGCAGCCCCGGGACAGGGTTTGTTAGTGAGCAGTTCTTC
-	many	TRBV12-3/TRBV12-4	TRBJ1-5	CASRIQGGNQPQHF	TGTGCCAGTAGAATCCAAGGAGGCAATCAGCCCCAGCATTTT
TRBD1	few	TRBV24-1	TRBJ2-5	CATSESGTGGQETQYF	TGTGCCACCAGTGAGTCCGGGACAGGGGGGCAAGAGACCCAGTACTTC
TRBD1	few	TRBV11-2	TRBJ2-3	CASSLDRAGGTGTQYF	TGTGCCAGCAGCTTAGATAGGGCAGGGGGCACGGGTACGCAGTATTTT
-	many	TRBV6-5	TRBJ2-7	CASSYSTPGEDYEQYF	TGTGCCAGCAGTTACTCGACCCCGGGTGAGGACTACGAGCAGTACTTC
TRBD1	many	TRBV3-1	TRBJ2-1	CASSHRQGRNEQFF	TGTGCCAGCAGCCACAGACAGGGGAGGAATGAGCAGTTCTTC
TRBD1	many	TRBV6-6	TRBJ2-1	CASSTTGGGEQFF	TGTGCCAGCAGTACGACAGGGGGCGGTGAGCAGTTCTTC
TRBD1	many	TRBV5-4	TRBJ2-1	CASSLTGGDEQFF	TGTGCCAGCAGCTTGACAGGGGGCGATGAGCAGTTCTTC
-	-	TRBV3-1	TRBJ2-7	CASSQIRSYEQYF	TGTGCCAGCAGCCAAATACGGAGCTACGAGCAGTACTTC
TRBD1	-	TRBV20-1	TRBJ1-6	CSALPDRGNSPLHF	TGCAGTGCTCTCCCCGACAGGGGTAATTCACCCCTCCACTTT
TRBD1	many	TRBV4-1	TRBJ2-5	CASSQDSTGGGETQYF	TGCGCCAGCAGCCAGGACTCGACAGGGGGCGGTGAGACCCAGTACTTC
-	many	TRBV4-3	TRBJ2-1	CASSQPGPKYNEQFF	TGCGCCAGCAGCCAGCCGGGACCAAAGTACAATGAGCAGTTCTTC
-	few	TRBV29-1	TRBJ2-2	CSVVARSVTGELFF	TGCAGCGTCGTGGCACGTTCGGTCACCGGGGAGCTGTTTTTT
TRBD2	-	TRBV12-3/TRBV12-4	TRBJ2-1	CASSLSSGRADEQFF	TGTGCCAGCAGTTTAAGTAGCGGGAGGGCTGATGAGCAGTTCTTC
-	-	TRBV5-1	TRBJ2-7	CASSLAPRGGSYEQYF	TGCGCCAGCAGCTTGGCGCCCCGTGGAGGCTCCTACGAGCAGTACTTC
-	many	TRBV12-3/TRBV12-4	TRBJ1-2	CASSPATGLSDYGYTF	TGTGCCAGCAGCCCCGCGACAGGCCTTAGCGACTATGGCTACACCTTC
TRBD1	-	TRBV4-2	TRBJ1-2	CASSQVGGTDNYGYTF	TGTGCCAGCAGCCAAGTCGGAGGGACAGACAACTATGGCTACACCTTC
-	many	TRBV6-1	TRBJ1-2	CATPRQGNYGYTF	TGTGCCACCCCCCGCCAGGGTAACTATGGCTACACCTTC
-	-	TRBV7-9	TRBJ2-1	CASDIAGGGRNEQFF	TGTGCCAGCGACATCGCAGGGGGGGGGCGGAATGAGCAGTTCTTC
-	few	TRBV6-1	TRBJ1-2	CATMGRALGGYTF	TGTGCCACCATGGGCAGGGCCTTGGGTGGCTACACCTTC
-	-	TRBV30	TRBJ1-5	CAGSVKGQPQHF	TGTGCCGGGAGTGTAAAGGGCCAGCCCCAGCATTTT
-	many	TRBV5-1	TRBJ1-1	CASSRDGGNTEAFF	TGCGCCAGCAGCAGGGACGGAGGGAACACTGAAGCTTTCTTT
-	many	TRBV9	TRBJ2-5	CASSVDGETQYF	TGTGCCAGCAGCGTAGACGGGGAGACCCAGTACTTC
-	few	TRBV7-9	TRBJ1-6	CASSSQGPGSPLHF	TGTGCCAGCAGTTCACAGGGCCCGGGGTCACCCCTCCACTTT
-	many	TRBV7-2	TRBJ2-7	CASSLSGGYEQYF	TGTGCCAGCAGTTTATCAGGGGGGTACGAGCAGTACTTC
-	-	TRBV5-6	TRBJ1-1	CASSLASGFRTEAFF	TGTGCCAGCAGCTTGGCCTCGGGGTTTCGCACTGAAGCTTTCTTT
-	many	TRBV12-3/TRBV12-4	TRBJ2-7	CASTGDSYEQYF	TGTGCCAGCACCGGAGACTCCTACGAGCAGTACTTC
TRBD2	many	TRBV28	TRBJ2-3	CASSITPPGLALTDTQYF	TGTGCCAGCAGTATAACACCCCCGGGACTAGCCCTCACAGATACGCAGTATTTT
-	-	TRBV30	TRBJ1-1	CAWSAQGNTEAFF	TGTGCCTGGAGTGCACAGGGGAACACTGAAGCTTTCTTT
-	many	TRBV5-6	TRBJ1-5	CASSLRQRTQPQHF	TGTGCCAGCAGCTTAAGACAAAGGACCCAGCCCCAGCATTTT